This T cell receptor beta chain was recorded in a study of blood T cells in healthy people across ages. The CDR3 has 14 amino acids. CDR1 and CDR2 (germline): MGHDK, SYGVNS. J lost 10 bases, V lost 3 bases, and 9 bases had no gene match. Through a sample-barcoded 5' primer and a J-beta primer mix, a second PCR was run for roughly 6 to 12 cycles. TCRdb processed the 5' RACE reads anew with MiXCR; each CDR3 protein has one entry. This repertoire shows about 1,400,000 distinct CDR3 sequences, approximately 40% found once; its top ten account for 7.9%. The clonotype comes from a young woman in good health. The chain has TRBV25-1 and TRBJ2-7, with 10 bases identical to TRBD2. Sequenced input: blood. The CDR3 coding sequence is TGTGCCAGCAGTGATCGGCTAGCGGGAGTGGGTCAGTACTTC. This sequence encodes CASSDRLAGVGQYF.